This T cell receptor beta chain was observed in a study of blood T cell repertoires in COVID-19. Looking at the study overall: Italy, Spain and the United States were the sources of the convalescent and acute COVID-19 samples.

Participants were placed into cohorts based on the clinical history they reported. In the original processing: Estimates of nucleated cell counts were drawn from the amplification of reference gene primers. Only in-frame clones appear in the TCRdb table, and some are missing; sequencing was by immunoSEQ multiplex PCR. Clone size and V and J calls were adopted from that table, with D and trimming inferred from the DNA. The data show a few hundred thousand clones, about 90% seen once. The sequencing input was PBMCs or T cells enriched from blood (not recorded which). This TCR was recovered from a man in his forties in a cohort exposed to, infected with or recovered from COVID-19 (not recorded which).

CDR3 protein: CASSPLQGLEYEQFF. In DNA, the CDR3 is TGTGCCAGCAGCCCCTTACAGGGTTTGGAATATGAGCAGTTCTTC. This chain joins TRBV3-1 (or the pseudogene TRBV3-2) and TRBJ2-1; weak D call: TRBD1 (6 bases). Trimming took off 4 bases at V and 8 bases at J, with 18 bases between the two ends. Germline-derived CDR1 and CDR2 are LGHDT and YNNKEL (reference sequence). The CDR3 contains 15 residues.